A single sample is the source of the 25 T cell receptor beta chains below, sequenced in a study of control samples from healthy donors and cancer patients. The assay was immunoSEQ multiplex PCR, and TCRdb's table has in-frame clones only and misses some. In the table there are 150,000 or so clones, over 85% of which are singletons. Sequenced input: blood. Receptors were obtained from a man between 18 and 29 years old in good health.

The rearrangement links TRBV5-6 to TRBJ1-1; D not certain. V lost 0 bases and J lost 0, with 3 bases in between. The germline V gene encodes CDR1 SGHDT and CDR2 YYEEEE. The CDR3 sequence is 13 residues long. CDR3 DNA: TGTGCCAGCAGCTTGGCGGTGAACACTGAAGCTTTCTTT. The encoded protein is CASSLAVNTEAFF.

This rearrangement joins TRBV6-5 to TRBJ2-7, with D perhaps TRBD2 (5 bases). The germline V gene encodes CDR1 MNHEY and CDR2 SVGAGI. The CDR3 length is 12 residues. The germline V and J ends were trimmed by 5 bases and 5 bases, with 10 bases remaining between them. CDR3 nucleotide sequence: TGTGCCAGCAGTACTAGATCCCACGAGCAGTACTTC. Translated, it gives CASSTRSHEQYF.

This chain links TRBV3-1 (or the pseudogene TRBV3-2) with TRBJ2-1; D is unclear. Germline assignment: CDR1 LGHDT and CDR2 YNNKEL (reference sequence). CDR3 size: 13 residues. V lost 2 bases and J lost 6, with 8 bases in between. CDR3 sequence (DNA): TGTGCCAGCAGCCAACTATGGGGCAATGAGCAGTTCTTC. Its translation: CASSQLWGNEQFF.

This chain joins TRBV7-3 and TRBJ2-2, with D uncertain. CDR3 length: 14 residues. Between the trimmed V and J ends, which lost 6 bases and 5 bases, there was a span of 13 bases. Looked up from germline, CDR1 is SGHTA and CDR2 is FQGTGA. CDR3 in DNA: TGTGCCAGCAGTCCATCACATAATACCGGGGAGCTGTTTTTT. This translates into CASSPSHNTGELFF.

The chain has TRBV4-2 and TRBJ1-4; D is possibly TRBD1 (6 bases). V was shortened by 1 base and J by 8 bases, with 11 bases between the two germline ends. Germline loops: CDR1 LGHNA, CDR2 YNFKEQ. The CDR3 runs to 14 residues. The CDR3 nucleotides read TGTGCCAGCAGCCAAGGGGAAAGGGGGGAAAAACTGTTTTTT. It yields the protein CASSQGERGEKLFF.

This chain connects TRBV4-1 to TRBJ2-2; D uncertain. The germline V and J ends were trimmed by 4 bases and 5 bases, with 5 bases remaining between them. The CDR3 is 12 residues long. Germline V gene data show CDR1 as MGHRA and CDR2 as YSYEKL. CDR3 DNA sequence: TGCGCCAGCAGCCTCCGTACCGGGGAGCTGTTTTTT. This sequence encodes CASSLRTGELFF.

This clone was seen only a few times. The CDR3 here is CASSQDISGNTIYF. The CDR3 bases are TGTGCCAGCAGCCAGGACATTTCTGGAAACACCATATATTTT. The chain recombines TRBV4-2 with TRBJ1-3, with D possibly TRBD1 on 5 matching bases. The CDR3 consists of 14 residues. V lost 3 bases and J lost 1, with 7 bases in between. The germline CDR1 and CDR2 sequences are LGHNA and YNFKEQ.

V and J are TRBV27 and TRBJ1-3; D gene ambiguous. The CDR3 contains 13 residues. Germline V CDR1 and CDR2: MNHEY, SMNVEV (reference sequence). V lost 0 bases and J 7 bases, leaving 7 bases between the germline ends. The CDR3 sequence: CASSLSRENTIYF. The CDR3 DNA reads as TGTGCCAGCAGTTTATCGAGGGAGAACACCATATATTTT.

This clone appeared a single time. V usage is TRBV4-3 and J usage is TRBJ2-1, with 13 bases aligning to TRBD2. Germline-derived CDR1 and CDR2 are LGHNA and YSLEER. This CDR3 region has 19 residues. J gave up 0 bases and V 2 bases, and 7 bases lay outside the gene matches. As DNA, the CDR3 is TGCGCCAGCAGCCAACAGGGACTAGCGGGGCCGAGCTCCTACAATGAGCAGTTCTTC. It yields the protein CASSQQGLAGPSSYNEQFF.

The CDR3 protein is CASSYSLGGEQFF. The CDR3 region has the DNA TGTGCCAGCAGTTACTCGTTGGGGGGTGAGCAGTTCTTC. V is TRBV6-5 and J is TRBJ2-1, with D possibly TRBD2 on 6 matching bases. Germline V gene data show CDR1 as MNHEY and CDR2 as SVGAGI. Trimming removed 0 bases from V and 9 bases from J, with 9 bases in between. The CDR3 is 13 residues long.

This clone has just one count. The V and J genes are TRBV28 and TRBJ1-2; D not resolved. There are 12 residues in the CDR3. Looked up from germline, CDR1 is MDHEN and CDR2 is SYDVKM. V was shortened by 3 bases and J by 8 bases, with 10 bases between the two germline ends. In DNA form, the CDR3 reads TGTGCCAGCAGTTTTGAGGGATGGGGCTACACCTTC. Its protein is CASSFEGWGYTF.

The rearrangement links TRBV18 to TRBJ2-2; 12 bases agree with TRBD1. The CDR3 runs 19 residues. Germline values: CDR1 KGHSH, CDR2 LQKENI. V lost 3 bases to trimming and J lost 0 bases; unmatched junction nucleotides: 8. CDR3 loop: CASSPLGDRGPSNTGELFF. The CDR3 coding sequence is TGTGCCAGCTCACCTCTGGGGGACAGGGGGCCATCGAACACCGGGGAGCTGTTTTTT.

CDR3 nucleotide sequence: TGTGCCAGCAGCCGGGACAGAGAAAACACTGAAGCTTTCTTT. Protein product: CASSRDRENTEAFF. The chain carries TRBV13 and TRBJ1-1; 7 nucleotides match TRBD1. CDR1 and CDR2 from the germline V gene are PRHDT and FYEKMQ (reference sequence). There are 14 residues in the CDR3. The V and J ends lost 5 bases and 2 bases, in that order; junction bases with no gene match: 5.

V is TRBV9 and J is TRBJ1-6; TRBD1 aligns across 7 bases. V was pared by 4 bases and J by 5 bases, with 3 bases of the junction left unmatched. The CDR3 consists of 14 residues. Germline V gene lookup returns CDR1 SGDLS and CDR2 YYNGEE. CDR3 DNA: TGTGCCAGCAGCCCCGGACAGGATAATTCACCCCTCCACTTT. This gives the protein CASSPGQDNSPLHF.

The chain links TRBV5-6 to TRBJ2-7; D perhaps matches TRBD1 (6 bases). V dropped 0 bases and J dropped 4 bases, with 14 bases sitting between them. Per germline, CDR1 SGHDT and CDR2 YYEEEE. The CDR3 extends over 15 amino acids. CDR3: CASSLGPGALYEQYF. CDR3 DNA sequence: TGTGCCAGCAGCTTGGGGCCAGGGGCCCTGTACGAGCAGTACTTC.

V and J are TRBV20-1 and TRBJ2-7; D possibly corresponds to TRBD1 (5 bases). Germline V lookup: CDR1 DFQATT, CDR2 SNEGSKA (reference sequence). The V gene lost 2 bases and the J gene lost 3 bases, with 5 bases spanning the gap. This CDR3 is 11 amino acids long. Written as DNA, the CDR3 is TGCAGTGCTAGACAGGGCTACGAGCAGTACTTC. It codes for CSARQGYEQYF.

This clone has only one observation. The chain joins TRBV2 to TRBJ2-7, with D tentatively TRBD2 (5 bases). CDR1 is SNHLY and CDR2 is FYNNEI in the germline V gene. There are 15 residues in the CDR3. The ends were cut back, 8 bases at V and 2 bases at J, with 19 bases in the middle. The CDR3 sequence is CASFGEGRFPYEQYF. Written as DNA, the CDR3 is TGTGCCAGCTTCGGAGAGGGCAGGTTCCCCTACGAGCAGTACTTC. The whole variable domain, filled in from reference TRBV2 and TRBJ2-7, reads EPEVTQTPSHQVTQMGQEVILRCVPISNHLYFYWYRQILGQKVEFLVSFYNNEISEKSEIFDDQFSVERPDGSNFTLKIRSTKLEDSAMYFCASFGEGRFPYEQYFGPGTRLTVT.

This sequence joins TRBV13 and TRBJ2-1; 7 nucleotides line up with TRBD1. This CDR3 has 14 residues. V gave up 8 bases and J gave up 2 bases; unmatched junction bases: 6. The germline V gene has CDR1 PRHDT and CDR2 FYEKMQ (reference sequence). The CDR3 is CASRLTGPYNEQFF. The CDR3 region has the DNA TGTGCCAGCCGTCTGACAGGGCCCTACAATGAGCAGTTCTTC.

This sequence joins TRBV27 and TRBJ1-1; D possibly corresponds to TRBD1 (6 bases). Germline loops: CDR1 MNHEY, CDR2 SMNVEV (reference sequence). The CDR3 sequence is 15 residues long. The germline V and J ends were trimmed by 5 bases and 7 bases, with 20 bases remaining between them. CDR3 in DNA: TGTGCCAGCAGTCACCGAGGGGGGGCGAATTTTGAAGCTTTCTTT. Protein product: CASSHRGGANFEAFF.

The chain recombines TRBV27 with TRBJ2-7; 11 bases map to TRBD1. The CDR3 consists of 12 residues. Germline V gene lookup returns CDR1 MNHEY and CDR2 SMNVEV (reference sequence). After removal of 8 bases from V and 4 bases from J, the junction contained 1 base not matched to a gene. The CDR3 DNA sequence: TGTGCCAGCGGGGACAGGGGGTACGAGCAGTACTTC. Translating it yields CASGDRGYEQYF.

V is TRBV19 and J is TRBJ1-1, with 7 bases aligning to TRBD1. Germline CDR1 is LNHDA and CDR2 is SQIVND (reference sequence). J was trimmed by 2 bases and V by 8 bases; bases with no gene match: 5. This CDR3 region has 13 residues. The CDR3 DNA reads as TGTGCCAGTTCAGGACAGGTCAACACTGAAGCTTTCTTT. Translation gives CASSGQVNTEAFF.

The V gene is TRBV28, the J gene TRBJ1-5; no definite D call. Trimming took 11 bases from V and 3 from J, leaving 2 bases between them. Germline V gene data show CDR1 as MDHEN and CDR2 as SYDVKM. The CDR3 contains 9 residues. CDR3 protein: CAVNQPQHF. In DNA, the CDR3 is TGTGCCGTCAATCAGCCCCAGCATTTT.

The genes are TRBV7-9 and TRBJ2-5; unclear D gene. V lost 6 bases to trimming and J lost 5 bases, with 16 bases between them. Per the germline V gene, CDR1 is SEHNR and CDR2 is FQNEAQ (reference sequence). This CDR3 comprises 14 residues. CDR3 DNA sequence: TGTGCCAGCAGGAGGAGTTATGACGGGGAGACCCAGTACTTC. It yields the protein CASRRSYDGETQYF.

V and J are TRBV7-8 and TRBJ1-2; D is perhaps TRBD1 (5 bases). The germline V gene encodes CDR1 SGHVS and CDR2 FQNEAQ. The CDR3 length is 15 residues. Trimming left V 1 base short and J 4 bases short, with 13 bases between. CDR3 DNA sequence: TGTGCCAGCAGCTTAGAGGGCAGGGAGGCCTATGGCTACACCTTC. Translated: CASSLEGREAYGYTF.

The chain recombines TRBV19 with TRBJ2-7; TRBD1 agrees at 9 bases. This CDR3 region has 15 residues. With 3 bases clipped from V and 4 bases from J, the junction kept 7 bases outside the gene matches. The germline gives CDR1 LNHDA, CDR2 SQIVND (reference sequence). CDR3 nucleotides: TGTGCCAGTAGTATGGGACAGGGAAGGTCGTACGAGCAGTACTTC. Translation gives CASSMGQGRSYEQYF.